This TCR beta chain came from a study of cytotoxic CD8 clonotypes in ibrutinib-treated CLL. Study-level background: Samples had a mean of roughly 250,000 productive templates and almost 95,000 productive rearrangements. Study-wide results and limits: The study found baseline clonality above age-matched healthy donors, tracking circulating CD8+ T-cell counts. Sampling time points were not equivalent between sustained-remission and progressing patients.

Only in-frame clones appear in the TCRdb table, and some are missing; sequencing was by immunoSEQ multiplex PCR. Among tens of thousands of clones listed, roughly 77% were seen once. With regard to this clone: The antigen is undetermined.

Germline V lookup: CDR1 LGHNA, CDR2 YSLEER. The V end lost 0 bases, the J end lost 1 base, and 13 bases lay between the germline ends. The CDR3 sequence is 17 residues long. The source material was PBMCs, sampled after 12 months of ibrutinib treatment. The chain carries TRBV4-3 and TRBJ2-4, with D maybe TRBD1 (5 bases). The sequence derives from a human donor with chronic lymphocytic leukemia. CDR3 sequence (DNA): TGCGCCAGCAGCCAAGATGGATCAGGGTTGGCCAAAAACATTCAGTACTTC. Translation gives CASSQDGSGLAKNIQYF.